This TCR beta chain stems from a study of blood T cell repertoires in COVID-19. Turning to the study itself: The samples span acute and convalescent COVID-19 from the United States, Italy and Spain. In each case, the material was cDNA or gDNA derived from T cells, B-cell-depleted T cells, or PBMCs.

As originally analysed: Amplification of reference gene primers was used by the study to estimate nucleated cell counts. Clones were sequenced by immunoSEQ multiplex PCR, and TCRdb holds only the in-frame ones, with some missing. Clone size and the V and J calls come from that table; the DNA yielded D and trimming. The table lists over 200,000 clones, 87% of them singletons, with about a tenth in the top ten. Germline CDR1 and CDR2: KGHSH and LQKENI. Trimming took 4 bases from V and 6 from J; bases not matched to a gene: 8. This CDR3 region has 14 residues. Participants had their cohort set by participant-reported clinical history.

The sequence came from a man aged 18 to 29 with acute COVID-19. The sequenced material came from PBMCs or T cells enriched from blood (not recorded which). V is TRBV18 and J is TRBJ1-1; TRBD1 matches at 7 bases. The CDR3 region has the DNA TGTGCCAGCTCACAAGACAGGGATCGGGCTGAAGCTTTCTTT. Translated, it gives CASSQDRDRAEAFF.